A single sample is the source of the 21 T cell receptor beta chains below, sequenced in a study of blood T cell repertoires in COVID-19 (TCRdb year 2020). The method was the immunoSEQ multiplex PCR assay. This immuneACCESS table, as held by TCRdb, lists in-frame sequences with V and J called but not all clones. Of the missing ones, under half trace to an unresolved V gene in checked studies; the others have no known cause. This sample has roughly 200,000 clones in its table, and approximately 85% of those were observed once. The ten top clones hold around 9.9% of the sample. Sequencing used peripheral blood. Every receptor here comes from a human donor with active or convalescent COVID-19. The donor label of this sample is uncertain.

The chain has TRBV18 and TRBJ1-3, with D possibly TRBD1 on 5 matching bases. CDR1 and CDR2 (germline): KGHSH, LQKENI. The V and J ends lost 5 bases and 4 bases respectively, with 9 bases between them. The CDR3 has 13 residues. In DNA, the CDR3 is TGTGCCAGCTCAACGGGGGAAGGAAACACCATATATTTT. This gives the protein CASSTGEGNTIYF.

CDR3 amino acids: CASSGAGGPWSSGANVLTF. The CDR3 DNA sequence: TGTGCCAGCAGTGGGGCGGGAGGGCCTTGGAGCTCTGGGGCCAACGTCCTGACTTTC. The rearrangement uses TRBV6-1 and TRBJ2-6; 9 nucleotides align to TRBD2. The germline V gene encodes CDR1 MNHNS and CDR2 SASEGT. The CDR3 loop spans 19 amino acids. V gave up 4 bases and J gave up 0 bases; unmatched junction bases: 10.

The rearrangement links TRBV30 to TRBJ1-5, with 8 bases lining up with TRBD1. The CDR3 extends over 15 amino acids. Germline values: CDR1 GTSNPN, CDR2 SVGIG (reference sequence). With V trimmed by 4 bases and J by 6 bases, 11 bases remained unmatched. CDR3 in amino acids: CAWKTGTGVGQPQHF. DNA of the CDR3: TGTGCCTGGAAAACCGGGACAGGTGTTGGTCAGCCCCAGCATTTT.

The chain joins TRBV9 to TRBJ2-5, with 7 bases identical to TRBD2. The V and J ends lost 1 base and 5 bases, in that order; junction bases with no gene match: 11. The germline V gene encodes CDR1 SGDLS and CDR2 YYNGEE. The CDR3 totals 16 residues. CDR3 coding DNA: TGTGCCAGCAGCGTACTTCCGGGGGGAGTCGGGGAGACCCAGTACTTC. Protein product: CASSVLPGGVGETQYF.

This chain uses TRBV6-5 with TRBJ2-7; unclear D gene. Germline V lookup: CDR1 MNHEY, CDR2 SVGAGI. The V gene lost 5 bases and the J gene lost 1 base, with 15 bases spanning the gap. This CDR3 region has 15 residues. The CDR3 protein is CASSRLSSSSYEQYF. CDR3 nucleotides: TGTGCCAGCAGTAGACTTTCGAGTAGTTCCTACGAGCAGTACTTC.

The chain links TRBV10-3 to TRBJ2-5; unclear D gene. The V end lost 2 bases, the J end lost 2 bases, and 15 bases lay between the germline ends. Germline-derived CDR1 and CDR2 are ENHRY and SYGVKD. This CDR3 contains 16 residues. In nucleotides, the CDR3 is TGTGCCATCAGTGAGCCATCCTCCTGGGCTCAAGAGACCCAGTACTTC. This encodes CAISEPSSWAQETQYF.

The chain carries TRBV11-2 and TRBJ2-1; 9 bases fit TRBD2. The CDR3 is 15 residues long. CDR1 is SGHAT, CDR2 FQNNGV, per germline. Unmatched junction bases numbered 0, after V lost 0 bases and J lost 3 bases. The DNA of the CDR3 is TGTGCCAGCAGCTTAGAGCGGGGGGGCTACAATGAGCAGTTCTTC. Its protein is CASSLERGGYNEQFF.

This clone was recorded once. This rearrangement joins TRBV7-2 to TRBJ2-7, with 8 nucleotides matching TRBD2. CDR1 is SGHTA and CDR2 is FQGNSA in the germline V gene. CDR3 size: 13 residues. With 5 bases clipped from V and 4 bases from J, the junction kept 4 bases outside the gene matches. The CDR3 protein is CASSVGTRYEQYF. The CDR3 DNA sequence: TGTGCCAGCAGCGTCGGGACTAGGTACGAGCAGTACTTC.

This clone appeared a few times. The chain uses TRBV5-4 and TRBJ1-6; D perhaps matches TRBD1 (6 bases). The CDR3 is made up of 18 amino acids. V was pared by 4 bases and J by 5 bases, with 22 bases between. Germline V gives CDR1 SGHNT, CDR2 YYREEE (reference sequence). CDR3 DNA: TGTGCCAGCAGCCTGCAGGCAGGGGCGCTTTCTCATAATTCACCCCTCCACTTT. Protein product: CASSLQAGALSHNSPLHF.

The J gene is TRBJ1-2, the V gene TRBV13, with 7 bases fitting TRBD1. CDR3 length: 15 residues. Per the germline V gene, CDR1 is PRHDT and CDR2 is FYEKMQ (reference sequence). J lost 2 bases, V lost 7 bases, and 10 bases had no gene match. CDR3 DNA: TGTGCCAGCAACATTAGGGCAGGGGGAAACTATGGCTACACCTTC. This gives the protein CASNIRAGGNYGYTF. The full variable domain, with the rest looked up from reference TRBV13 and TRBJ1-2, is AAGVIQSPRHLIKEKRETATLKCYPIPRHDTVYWYQQGPGQDPQFLISFYEKMQSDKGSIPDRFSAQQFSDYHSELNMSSLELGDSALYFCASNIRAGGNYGYTFGSGTRLTVV.

The rearrangement links TRBV7-3 to TRBJ2-3; 10 bases agree with TRBD2. Germline V CDR1 and CDR2: SGHTA, FQGTGA. Losses at the gene ends were 2 bases for V and 6 bases for J; bases not matched to a gene: 8. The CDR3 spans 16 residues. CDR3 sequence (DNA): TGTGCCAGCAGCTTAGGGCTCCAAGCGGGGGGGGATACGCAGTATTTT. Protein product: CASSLGLQAGGDTQYF.

The genes are TRBV12-3 or TRBV12-4 and TRBJ2-1; D is unclear. Trimming took off 7 bases at V and 7 bases at J, with 8 bases between the two ends. This CDR3 contains 11 residues. The CDR3 loop is CASTRINEQFF. DNA of the CDR3: TGTGCCAGCACGCGTATTAATGAGCAGTTCTTC.

The gene calls are TRBV19 and TRBJ2-7; possibly TRBD2 for D (7 bases). The ends were cut back, 3 bases at V and 3 bases at J, with 18 bases in the middle. Per germline, CDR1 LNHDA and CDR2 SQIVND (reference sequence). This CDR3 has 16 amino acids. CDR3 loop: CASSISAGGGRYEQYF. The CDR3 DNA is TGTGCCAGTAGTATCTCAGCTGGCGGGGGCCGCTACGAGCAGTACTTC.

The V and J genes are TRBV30 and TRBJ1-2; 7 nucleotides match TRBD1. The CDR3 contains 14 residues. The germline CDR1 and CDR2 sequences are GTSNPN and SVGIG (reference sequence). The V and J ends lost 0 bases and 6 bases, in that order; junction bases with no gene match: 7. CDR3 residues: CAWSVLGRGDGYTF. As DNA, the CDR3 is TGTGCCTGGAGTGTACTTGGCAGGGGGGATGGCTACACCTTC.

The chain carries TRBV9 and TRBJ2-1; 12 nucleotides align to TRBD2. CDR1 is SGDLS and CDR2 is YYNGEE in the germline V gene. The CDR3 has 14 residues. Trimming cost V 4 bases and J 9 bases; bases outside gene matches: 5. CDR3 sequence reads: CASSSTSGGSEQFF. CDR3 bases: TGTGCCAGCAGCAGCACTAGCGGGGGGAGTGAGCAGTTCTTC.

This chain joins TRBV4-1 and TRBJ2-1; 10 nucleotides match TRBD1. The J segment lost 6 bases and the V segment lost 4 bases, leaving 6 bases of the junction unmatched. Germline loops: CDR1 MGHRA, CDR2 YSYEKL. The CDR3 is made up of 15 amino acids. The CDR3, as DNA: TGCGCCAGCAGCCCAGTCGGGACAGGGGTCAATGAGCAGTTCTTC. Protein sequence: CASSPVGTGVNEQFF.

This chain uses TRBV2 with TRBJ2-6; a possible D gene is TRBD2 (6 bases). The CDR3 contains 14 residues. CDR1 is SNHLY and CDR2 is FYNNEI in the germline V gene. The germline V and J ends were trimmed by 8 bases and 0 bases, with 8 bases remaining between them. CDR3 nucleotide sequence: TGTGCCAGCGGCGGGGTCTCTGGGGCCAACGTCCTGACTTTC. Translation gives CASGGVSGANVLTF.

The rearrangement joins TRBV19 to TRBJ1-2, with TRBD1 matching 8 bases. Looked up from germline, CDR1 is LNHDA and CDR2 is SQIVND (reference sequence). The trim removed 4 bases at V and 4 bases at J, leaving 11 bases unmatched. CDR3 length equals 16 residues. The CDR3 DNA reads as TGTGCCAGTAGTAATCGGTGGACAGGGACAACCTATGGCTACACCTTC. This codes for CASSNRWTGTTYGYTF.

The rearrangement joins TRBV7-9 to TRBJ2-7, with D hard to call. Trimming pared 1 base from V and 0 bases from J, leaving 10 bases between. Germline V CDR1 and CDR2: SEHNR, FQNEAQ (reference sequence). The CDR3 is 15 amino acids. The CDR3 here is CASSLGALLSYEQYF. The CDR3 bases are TGTGCCAGCAGCTTAGGGGCCCTCCTCTCCTACGAGCAGTACTTC.

The chain carries TRBV5-1 and TRBJ2-3; 12 positions match TRBD2. The CDR3 has 16 residues. V lost 4 bases, J lost 2 bases, and 5 bases stayed unmatched. Germline loops: CDR1 SGHRS, CDR2 YFSETQ. The CDR3 protein is CASSTSGGTLTDTQYF. CDR3 nucleotide sequence: TGCGCCAGCAGCACTAGCGGGGGGACCCTCACAGATACGCAGTATTTT.

This chain links TRBV4-1 with TRBJ2-5; tentatively, D is TRBD2 (6 bases). V lost 1 base and J 2 bases, leaving 14 bases between the germline ends. This CDR3 comprises 16 residues. Germline V gene data show CDR1 as MGHRA and CDR2 as YSYEKL. The CDR3 sequence: CASSQAGGLGQETQYF. The CDR3 nucleotides are TGCGCCAGCAGCCAAGCCGGGGGTTTGGGGCAAGAGACCCAGTACTTC.